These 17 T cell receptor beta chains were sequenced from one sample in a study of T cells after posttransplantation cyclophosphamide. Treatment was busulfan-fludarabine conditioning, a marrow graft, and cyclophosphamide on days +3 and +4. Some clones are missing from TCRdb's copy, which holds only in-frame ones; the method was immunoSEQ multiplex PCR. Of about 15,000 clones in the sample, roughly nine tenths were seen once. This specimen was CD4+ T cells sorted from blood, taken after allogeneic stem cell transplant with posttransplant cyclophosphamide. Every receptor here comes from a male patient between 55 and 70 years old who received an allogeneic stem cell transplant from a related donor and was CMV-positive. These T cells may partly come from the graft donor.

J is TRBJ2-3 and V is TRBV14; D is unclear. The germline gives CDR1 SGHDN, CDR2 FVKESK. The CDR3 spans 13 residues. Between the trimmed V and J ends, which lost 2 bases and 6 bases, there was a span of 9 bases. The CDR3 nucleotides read TGTGCCAGCAGCCAATATAATAGCGATACGCAGTATTTT. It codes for CASSQYNSDTQYF.

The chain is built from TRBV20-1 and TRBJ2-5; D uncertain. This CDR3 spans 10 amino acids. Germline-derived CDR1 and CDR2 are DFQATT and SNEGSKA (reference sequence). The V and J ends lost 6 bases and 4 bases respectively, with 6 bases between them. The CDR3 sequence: CSAIAETQYF. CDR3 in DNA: TGCAGTGCGATAGCAGAGACCCAGTACTTC.

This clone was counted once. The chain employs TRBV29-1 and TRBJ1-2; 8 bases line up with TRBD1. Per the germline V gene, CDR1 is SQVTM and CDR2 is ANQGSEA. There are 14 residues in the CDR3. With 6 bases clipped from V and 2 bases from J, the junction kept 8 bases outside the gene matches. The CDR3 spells CSVTEGTGNYGYTF. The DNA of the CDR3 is TGCAGCGTCACCGAGGGGACAGGCAACTATGGCTACACCTTC.

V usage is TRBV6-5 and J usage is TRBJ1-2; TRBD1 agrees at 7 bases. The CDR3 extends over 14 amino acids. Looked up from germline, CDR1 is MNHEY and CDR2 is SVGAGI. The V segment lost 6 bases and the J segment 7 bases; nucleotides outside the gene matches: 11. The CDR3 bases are TGTGCCAGCAGGCCTCGACAGGGAGGAGTTGGCTACACCTTC. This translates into CASRPRQGGVGYTF.

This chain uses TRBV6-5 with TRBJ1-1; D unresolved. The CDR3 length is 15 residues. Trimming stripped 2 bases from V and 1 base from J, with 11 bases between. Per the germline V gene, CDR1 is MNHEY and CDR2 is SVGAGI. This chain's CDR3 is CASSYRAGANTEAFF. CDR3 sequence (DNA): TGTGCCAGCAGTTACCGAGCGGGAGCGAACACTGAAGCTTTCTTT.

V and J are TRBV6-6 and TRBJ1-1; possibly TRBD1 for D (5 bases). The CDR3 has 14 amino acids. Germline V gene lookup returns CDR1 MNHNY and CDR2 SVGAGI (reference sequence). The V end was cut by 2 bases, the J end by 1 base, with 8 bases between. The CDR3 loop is CASSYVGGNTEAFF. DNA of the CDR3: TGTGCCAGCAGTTACGTCGGGGGGAACACTGAAGCTTTCTTT.

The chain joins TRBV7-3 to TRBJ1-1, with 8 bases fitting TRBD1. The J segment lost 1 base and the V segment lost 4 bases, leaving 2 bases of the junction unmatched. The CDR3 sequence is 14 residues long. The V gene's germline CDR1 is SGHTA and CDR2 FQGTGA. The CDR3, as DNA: TGTGCCAGCAGCTCCGGGACAGGGAACACTGAAGCTTTCTTT. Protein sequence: CASSSGTGNTEAFF.

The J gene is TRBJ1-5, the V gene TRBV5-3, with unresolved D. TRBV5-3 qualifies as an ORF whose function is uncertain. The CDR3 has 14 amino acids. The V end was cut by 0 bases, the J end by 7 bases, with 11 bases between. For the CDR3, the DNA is TGTGCCAGAAGCTTGGGTAGAAGTTTCCAGCCCCAGCATTTT. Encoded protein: CARSLGRSFQPQHF.

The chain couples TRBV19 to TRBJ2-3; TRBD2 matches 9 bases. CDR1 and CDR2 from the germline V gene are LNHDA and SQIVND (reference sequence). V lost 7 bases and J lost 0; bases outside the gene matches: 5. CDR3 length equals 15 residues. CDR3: CASMMTSGSTDTQYF. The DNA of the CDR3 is TGTGCCAGTATGATGACTAGCGGCAGCACAGATACGCAGTATTTT.

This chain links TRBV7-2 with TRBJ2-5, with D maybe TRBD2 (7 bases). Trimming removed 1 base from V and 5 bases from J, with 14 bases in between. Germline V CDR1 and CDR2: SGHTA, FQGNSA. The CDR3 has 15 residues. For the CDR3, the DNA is TGTGCCAGCAGCTTAGAGGGGGGGACCTGGGAGACCCAGTACTTC. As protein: CASSLEGGTWETQYF.

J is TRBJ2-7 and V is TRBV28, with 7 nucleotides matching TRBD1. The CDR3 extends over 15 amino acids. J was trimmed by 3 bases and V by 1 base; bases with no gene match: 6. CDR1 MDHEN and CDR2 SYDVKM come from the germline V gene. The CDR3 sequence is CASSLSDRVFYEQYF. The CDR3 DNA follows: TGTGCCAGCAGTTTATCCGACAGGGTATTCTACGAGCAGTACTTC. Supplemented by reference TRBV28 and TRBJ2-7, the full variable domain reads DVKVTQSSRYLVKRTGEKVFLECVQDMDHENMFWYRQDPGLGLRLIYFSYDVKMKEKGDIPEGYSVSREKKERFSLILESASTNQTSMYLCASSLSDRVFYEQYFGPGTRLTVT.

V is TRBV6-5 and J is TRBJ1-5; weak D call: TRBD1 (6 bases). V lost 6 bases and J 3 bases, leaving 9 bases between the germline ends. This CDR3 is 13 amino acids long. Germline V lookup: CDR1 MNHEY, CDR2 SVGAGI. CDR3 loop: CASRGAINQPQHF. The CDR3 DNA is TGTGCCAGCAGGGGGGCAATCAATCAGCCCCAGCATTTT.

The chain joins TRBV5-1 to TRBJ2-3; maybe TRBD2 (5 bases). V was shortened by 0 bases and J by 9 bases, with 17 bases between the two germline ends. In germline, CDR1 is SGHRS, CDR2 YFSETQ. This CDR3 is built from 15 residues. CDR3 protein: CASSLEVATRQTQYF. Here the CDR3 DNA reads TGCGCCAGCAGCTTGGAGGTAGCAACTAGACAAACGCAGTATTTT. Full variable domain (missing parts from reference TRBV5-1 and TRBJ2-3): KAGVTQTPRYLIKTRGQQVTLSCSPISGHRSVSWYQQTPGQGLQFLFEYFSETQRNKGNFPGRFSGRQFSNSRSEMNVSTLELGDSALYLCASSLEVATRQTQYFGPGTRLTVL.

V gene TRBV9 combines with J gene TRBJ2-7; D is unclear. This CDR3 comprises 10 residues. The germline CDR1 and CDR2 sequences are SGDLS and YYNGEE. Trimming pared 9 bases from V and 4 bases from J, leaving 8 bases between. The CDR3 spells CANDWYEQYF. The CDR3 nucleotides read TGTGCCAACGACTGGTACGAGCAGTACTTC.

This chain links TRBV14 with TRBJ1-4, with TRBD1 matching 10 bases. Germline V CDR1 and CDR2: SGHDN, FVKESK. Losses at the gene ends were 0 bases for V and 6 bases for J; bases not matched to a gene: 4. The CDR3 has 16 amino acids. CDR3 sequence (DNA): TGTGCCAGCAGCCAAGAGGGGGACAGGGGAGATGAAAAACTGTTTTTT. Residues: CASSQEGDRGDEKLFF.

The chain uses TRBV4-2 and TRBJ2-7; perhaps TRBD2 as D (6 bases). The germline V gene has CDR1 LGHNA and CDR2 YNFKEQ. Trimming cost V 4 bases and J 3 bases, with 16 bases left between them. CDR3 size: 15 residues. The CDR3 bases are TGTGCCAGCAGCCTGGGAGGCCAGGGAAGCTACGAGCAGTACTTC. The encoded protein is CASSLGGQGSYEQYF.

The CDR3 DNA reads as TGTGCCAGCAGCCAAGGTACTAGCGAAGATACGCAGTATTTT. This codes for CASSQGTSEDTQYF. The rearrangement uses TRBV4-2 and TRBJ2-3, with 7 bases fitting TRBD2. The germline CDR1 and CDR2 sequences are LGHNA and YNFKEQ. With 1 base clipped from V and 5 bases from J, the junction kept 3 bases outside the gene matches. The CDR3 loop spans 14 amino acids.